A selection of T cell receptor beta chains follows, all from one sample in a study of radiation and T cells in renal cell carcinoma. The protocol was immunoSEQ multiplex PCR, while the TCRdb copy is restricted to in-frame clones and leaves out a portion. The sample records under 100,000 clones, roughly 88% being singletons. This sample comprised blood, obtained from a patient whose treatment included radiotherapy and nephrectomy. All receptors derive from a man in his 60s with renal cell carcinoma. CDR3s include the opening cysteine and the closing phenylalanine or tryptophan. Fields, in order: J gene, V gene, CDR3 protein.

TRBJ2-1,TRBV6-5,CASVWKRERINEQFF
TRBJ1-2,TRBV7-9,CASSPSGQGDYGYTF
TRBJ1-3,TRBV7-2,CASTLRNYRGSTIYF
TRBJ2-7,TRBV11-2,CASRSPARGGYEQYF
TRBJ2-2,TRBV14,CASSQARVTGELFF
TRBJ2-1,TRBV7-9,CASSFEVQDEQFF
TRBJ2-3,TRBV5-1,CASSPSGRADTQYF
TRBJ2-1,TRBV5-1,CASSLGASGRSYNEQFF
TRBJ2-7,TRBV6-6,CASGGPRGSNEQYF
TRBJ2-2,TRBV10-3,CAIGRTNTGELFF
TRBJ2-7,TRBV27,CASRLYRDASYEQYF
TRBJ2-3,TRBV7-2,CASSPSGRSTDTQYF
TRBJ1-6,TRBV10-3,CAISEGDRGVSSYNSPLHF
TRBJ2-3,TRBV28,CASSFNIAQGRPTDTQYF
TRBJ2-7,TRBV28,CASSFTGQGYEQYF
TRBJ1-4,TRBV6-6,CASTSPTEKLFF
TRBJ2-5,TRBV5-4,CASRSGTSGRIQTQYF
TRBJ1-1,TRBV19,CASNRDRAGSTEAFF
TRBJ2-7,TRBV5-4,CASSLIARLGDQYF
TRBJ1-3,TRBV5-1,CASSPWSSGNTIYF
TRBJ2-7,TRBV2,CASSESRAGYEQYF
TRBJ2-3,TRBV5-1,CASSLTGPGTDTQYF
TRBJ2-7,TRBV10-1,CASKLGGWTVLGQYF
TRBJ2-6,TRBV11-2,CASSPSPGANVLTF
TRBJ2-7,TRBV7-2,CASSLSSGSSYEQYF
TRBJ2-1,TRBV4-2,CASSQDSSGQWYEQFF
TRBJ1-2,TRBV19,CASSPWDRGREDYGYTF
TRBJ2-5,TRBV13,CASSLVGPLGQETQYF
TRBJ2-5,TRBV5-1,CASSVAGLGSETQYF
TRBJ2-1,TRBV7-2,CASSLVRASEGARNEQFF
TRBJ2-7,TRBV5-4,CASSSLARASYEQYF
TRBJ2-1,TRBV27,CASSLKLVSVHEQFF
TRBJ2-7,TRBV4-1,CASSQGRVGSSYEQYF
TRBJ2-1,TRBV28,CASRRKQGWNNEQFF
TRBJ2-3,TRBV7-6,CASSRLGSGTQYF